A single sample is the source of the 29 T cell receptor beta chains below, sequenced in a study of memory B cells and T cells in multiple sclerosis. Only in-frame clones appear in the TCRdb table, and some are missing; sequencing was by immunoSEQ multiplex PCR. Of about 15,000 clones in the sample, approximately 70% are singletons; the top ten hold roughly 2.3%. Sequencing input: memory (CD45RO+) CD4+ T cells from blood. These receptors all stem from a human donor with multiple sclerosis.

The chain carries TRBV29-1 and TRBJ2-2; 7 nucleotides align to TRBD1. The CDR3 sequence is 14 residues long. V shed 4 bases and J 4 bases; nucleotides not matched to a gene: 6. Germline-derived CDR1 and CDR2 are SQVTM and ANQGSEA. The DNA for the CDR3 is TGCAGCGTTGCATACAGGGGATCCACCGGGGAGCTGTTTTTT. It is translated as CSVAYRGSTGELFF.

CDR3 DNA sequence: TGTGCCAGCAGGGAGCGAGCCTTTACTGAAGCTTTCTTT. It translates to CASRERAFTEAFF. The rearrangement uses TRBV6-1 and TRBJ1-1, with no clear D. Germline CDR1 reads MNHNS; CDR2 reads SASEGT. CDR3 length: 13 residues. Trimming removed 6 bases from V and 5 bases from J, with 13 bases in between.

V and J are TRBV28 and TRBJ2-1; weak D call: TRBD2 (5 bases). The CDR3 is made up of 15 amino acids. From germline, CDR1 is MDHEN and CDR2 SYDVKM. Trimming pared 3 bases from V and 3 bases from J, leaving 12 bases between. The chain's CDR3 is CASSFLRTGYNEQFF. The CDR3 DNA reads TGTGCCAGCAGTTTTCTACGGACTGGCTACAATGAGCAGTTCTTC. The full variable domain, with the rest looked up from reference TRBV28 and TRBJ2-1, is DVKVTQSSRYLVKRTGEKVFLECVQDMDHENMFWYRQDPGLGLRLIYFSYDVKMKEKGDIPEGYSVSREKKERFSLILESASTNQTSMYLCASSFLRTGYNEQFFGPGTRLTVL.

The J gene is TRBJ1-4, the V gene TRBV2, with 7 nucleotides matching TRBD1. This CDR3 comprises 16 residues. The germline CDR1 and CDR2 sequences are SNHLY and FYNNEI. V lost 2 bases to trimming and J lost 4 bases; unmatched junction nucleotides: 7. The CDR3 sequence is CASSEMGQTDNEKLFF. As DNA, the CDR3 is TGTGCCAGCAGTGAAATGGGACAGACAGATAATGAAAAACTGTTTTTT.

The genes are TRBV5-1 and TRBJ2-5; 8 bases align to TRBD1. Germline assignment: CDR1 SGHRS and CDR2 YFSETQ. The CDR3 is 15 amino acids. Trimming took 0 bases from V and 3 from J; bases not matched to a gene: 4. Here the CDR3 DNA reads TGCGCCAGCAGCTTGGTAGGGGGACAGGAAGAGACCCAGTACTTC. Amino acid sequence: CASSLVGGQEETQYF.

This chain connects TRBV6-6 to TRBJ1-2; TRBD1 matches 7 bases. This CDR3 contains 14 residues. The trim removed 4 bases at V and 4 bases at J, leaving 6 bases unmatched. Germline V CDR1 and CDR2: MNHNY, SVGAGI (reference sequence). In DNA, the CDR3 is TGTGCCAGCAGTTCTGGACAGGCCTCCTATGGCTACACCTTC. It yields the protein CASSSGQASYGYTF.

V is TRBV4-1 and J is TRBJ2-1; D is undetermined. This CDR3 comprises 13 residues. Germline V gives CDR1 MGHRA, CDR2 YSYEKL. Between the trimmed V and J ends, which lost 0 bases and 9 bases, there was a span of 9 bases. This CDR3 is CASSQETFPEQFF. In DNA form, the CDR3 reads TGCGCCAGCAGCCAAGAGACATTCCCTGAGCAGTTCTTC.

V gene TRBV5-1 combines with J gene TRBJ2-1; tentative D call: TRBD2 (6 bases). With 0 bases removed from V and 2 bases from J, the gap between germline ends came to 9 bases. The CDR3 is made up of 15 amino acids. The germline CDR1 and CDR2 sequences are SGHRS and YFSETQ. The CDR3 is CASSLEWGAYNEQFF. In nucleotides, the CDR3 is TGCGCCAGCAGCTTGGAGTGGGGGGCCTACAATGAGCAGTTCTTC.

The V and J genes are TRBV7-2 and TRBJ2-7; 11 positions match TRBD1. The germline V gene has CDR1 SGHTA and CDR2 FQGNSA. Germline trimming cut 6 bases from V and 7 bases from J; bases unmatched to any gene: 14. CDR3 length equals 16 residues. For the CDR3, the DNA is TGTGCCAGCAGGGTTTCCGGGACAGGGGGGCCTGAGGAGCAGTACTTC. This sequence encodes CASRVSGTGGPEEQYF.

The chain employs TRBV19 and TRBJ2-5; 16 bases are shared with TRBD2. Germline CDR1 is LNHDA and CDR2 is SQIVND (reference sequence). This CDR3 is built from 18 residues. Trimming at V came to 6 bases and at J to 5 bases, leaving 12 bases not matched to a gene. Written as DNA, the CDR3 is TGTGCCAGTAGCCCCGGGCAGGGACTAGCGGGAGGGAGGGAGACCCAGTACTTC. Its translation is CASSPGQGLAGGRETQYF. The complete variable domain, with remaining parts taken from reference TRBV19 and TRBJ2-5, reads DGGITQSPKYLFRKEGQNVTLSCEQNLNHDAMYWYRQDPGQGLRLIYYSQIVNDFQKGDIAEGYSVSREKKESFPLTVTSAQKNPTAFYLCASSPGQGLAGGRETQYFGPGTRLLVL.

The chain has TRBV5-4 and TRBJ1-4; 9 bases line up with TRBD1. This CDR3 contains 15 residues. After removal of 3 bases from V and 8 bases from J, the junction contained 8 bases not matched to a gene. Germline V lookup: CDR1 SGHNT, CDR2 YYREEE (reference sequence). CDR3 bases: TGTGCCAGCAGCTCAGGGGGGACAGGGAAGGAAAAACTGTTTTTT. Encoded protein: CASSSGGTGKEKLFF. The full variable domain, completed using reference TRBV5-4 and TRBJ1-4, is ETGVTQSPTHLIKTRGQQVTLRCSSQSGHNTVSWYQQALGQGPQFIFQYYREEENGRGNFPPRFSGLQFPNYSSELNVNALELDDSALYLCASSSGGTGKEKLFFGSGTQLSVL.

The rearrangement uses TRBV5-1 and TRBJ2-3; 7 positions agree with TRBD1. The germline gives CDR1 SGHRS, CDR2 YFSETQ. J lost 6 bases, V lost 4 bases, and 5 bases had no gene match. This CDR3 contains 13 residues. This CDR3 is CASSGQEHDTQYF. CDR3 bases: TGCGCCAGCAGCGGACAGGAGCACGATACGCAGTATTTT.

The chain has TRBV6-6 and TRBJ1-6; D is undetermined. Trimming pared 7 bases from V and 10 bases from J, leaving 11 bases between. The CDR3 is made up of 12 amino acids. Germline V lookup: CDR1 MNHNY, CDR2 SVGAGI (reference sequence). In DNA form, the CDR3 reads TGTGCCAGCAACGACCCAGGATCACCCCTCCACTTT. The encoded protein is CASNDPGSPLHF.

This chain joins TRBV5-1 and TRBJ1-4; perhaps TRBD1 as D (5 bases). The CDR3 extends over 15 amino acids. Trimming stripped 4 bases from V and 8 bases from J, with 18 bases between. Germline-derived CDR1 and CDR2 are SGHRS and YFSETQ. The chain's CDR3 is CASSPQSQRGEKLFF. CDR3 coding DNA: TGCGCCAGCAGCCCGCAGAGCCAACGGGGGGAAAAACTGTTTTTT.

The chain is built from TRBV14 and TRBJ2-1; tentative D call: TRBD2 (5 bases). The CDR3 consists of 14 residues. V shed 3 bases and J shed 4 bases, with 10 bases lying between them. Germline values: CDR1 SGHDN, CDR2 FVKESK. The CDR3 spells CASSHWTGYNEQFF. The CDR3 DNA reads TGTGCCAGCAGCCATTGGACGGGGTACAATGAGCAGTTCTTC. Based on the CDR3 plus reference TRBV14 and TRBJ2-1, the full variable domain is EAGVTQFPSHSVIEKGQTVTLRCDPISGHDNLYWYRRVMGKEIKFLLHFVKESKQDESGMPNNRFLAERTGGTYSTLKVQPAELEDSGVYFCASSHWTGYNEQFFGPGTRLTVL.

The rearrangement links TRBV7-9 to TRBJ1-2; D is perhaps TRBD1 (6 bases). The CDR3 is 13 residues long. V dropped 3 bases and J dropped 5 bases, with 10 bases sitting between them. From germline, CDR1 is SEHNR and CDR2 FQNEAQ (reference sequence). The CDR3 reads CASSLTGFYGYTF. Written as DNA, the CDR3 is TGTGCCAGCAGCTTGACAGGTTTTTATGGCTACACCTTC.

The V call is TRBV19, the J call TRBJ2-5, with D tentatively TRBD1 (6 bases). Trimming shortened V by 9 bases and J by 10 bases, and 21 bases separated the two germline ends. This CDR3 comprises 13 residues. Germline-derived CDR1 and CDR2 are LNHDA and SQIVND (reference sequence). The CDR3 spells CASRPPHRDLQYF. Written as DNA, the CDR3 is TGTGCCAGCCGCCCTCCTCACAGGGATCTCCAGTACTTC.

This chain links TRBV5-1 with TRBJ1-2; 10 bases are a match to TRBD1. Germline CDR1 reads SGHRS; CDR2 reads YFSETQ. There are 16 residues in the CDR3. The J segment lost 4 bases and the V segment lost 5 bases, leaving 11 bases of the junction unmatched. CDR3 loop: CASRMTGGVLVYGYTF. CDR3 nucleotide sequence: TGCGCCAGCAGGATGACAGGGGGCGTTCTGGTCTATGGCTACACCTTC. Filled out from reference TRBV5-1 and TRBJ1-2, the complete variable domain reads KAGVTQTPRYLIKTRGQQVTLSCSPISGHRSVSWYQQTPGQGLQFLFEYFSETQRNKGNFPGRFSGRQFSNSRSEMNVSTLELGDSALYLCASRMTGGVLVYGYTFGSGTRLTVV.

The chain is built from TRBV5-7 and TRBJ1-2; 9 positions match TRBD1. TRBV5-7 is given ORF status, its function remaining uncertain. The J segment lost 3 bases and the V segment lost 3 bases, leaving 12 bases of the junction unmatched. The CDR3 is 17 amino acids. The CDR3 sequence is CASSSGTGRRGDYGYTF. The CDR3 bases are TGTGCCAGCAGCTCCGGGACAGGGCGTAGGGGCGACTATGGCTACACCTTC.

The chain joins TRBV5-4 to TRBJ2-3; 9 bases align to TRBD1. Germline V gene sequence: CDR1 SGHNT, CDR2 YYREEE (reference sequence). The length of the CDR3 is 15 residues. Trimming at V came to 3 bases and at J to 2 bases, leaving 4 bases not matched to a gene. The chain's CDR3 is CASSSRTGDTDTQYF. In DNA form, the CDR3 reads TGTGCCAGCAGCTCACGGACAGGGGACACAGATACGCAGTATTTT.

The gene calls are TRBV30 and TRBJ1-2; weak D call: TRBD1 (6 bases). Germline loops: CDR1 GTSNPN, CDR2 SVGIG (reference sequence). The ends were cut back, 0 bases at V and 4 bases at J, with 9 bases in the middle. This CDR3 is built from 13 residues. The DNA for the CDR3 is TGTGCCTGGAGTGTACAGGGTTCCTATGGCTACACCTTC. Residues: CAWSVQGSYGYTF.

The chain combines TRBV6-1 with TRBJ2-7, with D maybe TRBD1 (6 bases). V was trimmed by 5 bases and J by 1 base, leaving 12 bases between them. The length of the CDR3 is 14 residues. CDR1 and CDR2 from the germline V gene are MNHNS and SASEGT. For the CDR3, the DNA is TGTGCCAGCAGTCATGACGGACAGTCCTACGAGCAGTACTTC. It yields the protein CASSHDGQSYEQYF.

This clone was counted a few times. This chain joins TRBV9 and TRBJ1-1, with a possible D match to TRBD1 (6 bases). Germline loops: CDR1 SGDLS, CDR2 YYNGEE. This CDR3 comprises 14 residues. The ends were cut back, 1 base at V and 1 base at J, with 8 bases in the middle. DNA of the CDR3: TGTGCCAGCAGCGTAAGACAGGAGAACACTGAAGCTTTCTTT. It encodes CASSVRQENTEAFF.

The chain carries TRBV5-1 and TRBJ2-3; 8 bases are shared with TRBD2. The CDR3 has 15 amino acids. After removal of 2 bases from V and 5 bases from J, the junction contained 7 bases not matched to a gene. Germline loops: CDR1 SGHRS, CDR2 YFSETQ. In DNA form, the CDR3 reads TGCGCCAGCAGCTTAAGGGGACTAGAAGTAGATACGCAGTATTTT. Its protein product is CASSLRGLEVDTQYF.

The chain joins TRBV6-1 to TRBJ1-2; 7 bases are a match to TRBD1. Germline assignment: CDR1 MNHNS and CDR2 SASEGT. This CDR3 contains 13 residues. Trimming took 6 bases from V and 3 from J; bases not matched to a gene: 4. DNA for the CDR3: TGTGCCAGCAGGAGGGGGACAGACTATGGCTACACCTTC. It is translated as CASRRGTDYGYTF.

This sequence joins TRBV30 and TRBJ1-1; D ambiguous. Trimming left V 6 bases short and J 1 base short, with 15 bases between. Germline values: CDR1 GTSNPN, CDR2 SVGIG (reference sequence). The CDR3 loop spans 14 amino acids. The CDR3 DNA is TGTGCCTGCCCTCGGGTCGGGAGGAACACTGAAGCTTTCTTT. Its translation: CACPRVGRNTEAFF.

The CDR3: CASTFGQGAAEAFF. DNA of the CDR3: TGTGCCAGTACATTTGGACAGGGGGCGGCTGAAGCTTTCTTT. The V and J genes are TRBV19 and TRBJ1-1; TRBD1 agrees at 11 bases. The CDR3 is 14 amino acids. The junction had 7 bases not matched to a gene; V was cut back by 7 bases and J by 6 bases. CDR1 is LNHDA and CDR2 is SQIVND in the germline V gene (reference sequence).

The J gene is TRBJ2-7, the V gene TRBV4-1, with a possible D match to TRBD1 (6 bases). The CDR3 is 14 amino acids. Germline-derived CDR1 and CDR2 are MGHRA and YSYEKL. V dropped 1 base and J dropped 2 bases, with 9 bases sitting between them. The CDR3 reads CASSQGAGAYEQYF. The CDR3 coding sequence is TGCGCCAGCAGCCAAGGGGCAGGGGCCTACGAGCAGTACTTC.

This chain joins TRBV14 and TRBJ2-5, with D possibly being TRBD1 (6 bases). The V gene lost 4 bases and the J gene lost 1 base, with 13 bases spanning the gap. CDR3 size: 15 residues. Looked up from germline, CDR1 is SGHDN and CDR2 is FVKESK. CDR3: CASSRGGSGQETQYF. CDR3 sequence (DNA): TGTGCCAGCAGCCGAGGGGGTTCCGGCCAAGAGACCCAGTACTTC.